These 10 T cell receptor beta chains were sequenced from one sample in a study of T-cell reconstitution after alpha-beta-depleted transplantation in children. The TCRbeta library was prepared with unique molecular identifiers. A single record per CDR3 protein comes from TCRdb applying MiXCR to the PCR reads. Among tens of thousands of distinct CDR3 sequences listed, 15% to 17% were seen once. Sequencing was performed on PBMCs, mostly from graft donor cells, taken 180 days after TCRalphabeta/CD19-depleted stem cell transplant. The origin of the receptors is a male patient aged 2 to 10 who had a stem cell transplant for acute lymphoblastic leukemia, so the T cells may come from the graft donor.

This clonotype was picked up many times. This rearrangement joins TRBV4-3 to TRBJ1-1; D may be TRBD1 (6 bases). CDR3 size: 15 residues. V was trimmed by 6 bases and J by 3 bases, leaving 17 bases between them. Looked up from germline, CDR1 is LGHNA and CDR2 is YSLEER. CDR3: CASSPTGFRDTEAFF. The CDR3 DNA reads as TGCGCCAGCAGTCCAACAGGGTTCAGGGACACTGAAGCTTTCTTT.

The chain recombines TRBV9 with TRBJ2-3, with 10 bases lining up with TRBD2. The trim removed 2 bases at V and 4 bases at J, leaving 7 bases unmatched. CDR3 length equals 16 residues. Per germline, CDR1 SGDLS and CDR2 YYNGEE. The CDR3 region has the DNA TGTGCCAGCAGCGTTACAGCGGGGGGGCTTTCAGATACGCAGTATTTT. This sequence encodes CASSVTAGGLSDTQYF. Full variable domain (missing parts from reference TRBV9 and TRBJ2-3): DSGVTQTPKHLITATGQRVTLRCSPRSGDLSVYWYQQSLDQGLQFLIQYYNGEERAKGNILERFSAQQFPDLHSELNLSSLELGDSALYFCASSVTAGGLSDTQYFGPGTRLTVL.

This clonotype was found a few times. The chain is built from TRBV11-2 and TRBJ1-4, with D uncertain. CDR3 length: 15 residues. V dropped 2 bases and J dropped 0 bases, with 7 bases sitting between them. Germline CDR1 is SGHAT and CDR2 is FQNNGV. Here the CDR3 DNA reads TGTGCCAGCAGCTTATTTATGCCAACTAATGAAAAACTGTTTTTT. Translated, it gives CASSLFMPTNEKLFF.

A few counts support this clonotype. The chain is built from TRBV7-2 and TRBJ1-3, with 7 bases fitting TRBD1. The CDR3 runs to 14 residues. Germline CDR1 reads SGHTA; CDR2 reads FQGNSA. V dropped 5 bases and J dropped 2; count of bases not matched to a gene: 3. CDR3 sequence (DNA): TGTGCCAGCAGCCCTACAGGGGCTGGAAACACCATATATTTT. It is translated as CASSPTGAGNTIYF. The full variable domain, completed using reference TRBV7-2 and TRBJ1-3, is GAGVSQSPSNKVTEKGKDVELRCDPISGHTALYWYRQSLGQGLEFLIYFQGNSAPDKSGLPSDRFSAERTGGSVSTLTIQRTQQEDSAVYLCASSPTGAGNTIYFGEGSWLTVV.

Only a few counts were recorded for this clonotype. This sequence joins TRBV29-1 and TRBJ1-2; 10 bases map to TRBD1. V lost 0 bases and J lost 2; bases outside the gene matches: 15. The CDR3 runs to 19 residues. Germline CDR1 SQVTM, CDR2 ANQGSEA. CDR3 nucleotide sequence: TGCAGCGTTGAAGATCGGTCCGGGACAGGGGTAGGGGGGAACTATGGCTACACCTTC. Its translation is CSVEDRSGTGVGGNYGYTF.

In its sample, this clonotype was seen many times. This chain uses TRBV12-3 or TRBV12-4 with TRBJ2-5, with TRBD2 identical over 10 bases. The CDR3 spans 16 residues. With 6 bases clipped from V and 5 bases from J, the junction kept 12 bases outside the gene matches. CDR3 sequence (DNA): TGTGCCAGCAGCCCGAGCGGGGGGGCCTTTGCGGAGACCCAGTACTTC. The encoded protein is CASSPSGGAFAETQYF.

This sequence joins TRBV12-3 or TRBV12-4 and TRBJ2-3; 10 nucleotides align to TRBD1. With 4 bases clipped from V and 0 bases from J, the junction kept 4 bases outside the gene matches. The CDR3 length is 16 residues. The CDR3 spells CASSSWTGGSTDTQYF. For the CDR3, the DNA is TGTGCCAGCAGTTCTTGGACAGGGGGTAGCACAGATACGCAGTATTTT.

This clonotype has more than one count but fewer than ten. The chain combines TRBV7-2 with TRBJ2-3, with 7 bases identical to TRBD1. CDR3 length: 17 residues. The V gene end was trimmed by 5 bases and the J gene end by 0 bases; junction bases not matched to a gene: 11. CDR1 and CDR2 (germline): SGHTA, FQGNSA. Here the CDR3 reads CASSGTTGTSSTDTQYF. Written as DNA, the CDR3 is TGTGCCAGCAGCGGAACGACAGGGACCTCTAGCACAGATACGCAGTATTTT.

The chain employs TRBV7-2 and TRBJ2-5; D is tentatively TRBD1 or TRBD2 (6 bases each). V was pared by 3 bases and J by 4 bases, with 18 bases between. The CDR3 totals 16 residues. The germline V gene encodes CDR1 SGHTA and CDR2 FQGNSA. Written as DNA, the CDR3 is TGTGCCAGCAGCTTTTGGGCGGAGGGGGGTGGAGAGACCCAGTACTTC. Translation: CASSFWAEGGGETQYF.

This clonotype came up many times. V gene TRBV2 combines with J gene TRBJ1-3; perhaps TRBD1 as D (5 bases). V gave up 4 bases and J gave up 5 bases, with 9 bases separating them. Per germline, CDR1 SNHLY and CDR2 FYNNEI. The CDR3 covers 13 residues. CDR3 protein: CASSVGLRNTIYF. CDR3 DNA sequence: TGTGCCAGCAGTGTGGGACTGCGAAACACCATATATTTT.